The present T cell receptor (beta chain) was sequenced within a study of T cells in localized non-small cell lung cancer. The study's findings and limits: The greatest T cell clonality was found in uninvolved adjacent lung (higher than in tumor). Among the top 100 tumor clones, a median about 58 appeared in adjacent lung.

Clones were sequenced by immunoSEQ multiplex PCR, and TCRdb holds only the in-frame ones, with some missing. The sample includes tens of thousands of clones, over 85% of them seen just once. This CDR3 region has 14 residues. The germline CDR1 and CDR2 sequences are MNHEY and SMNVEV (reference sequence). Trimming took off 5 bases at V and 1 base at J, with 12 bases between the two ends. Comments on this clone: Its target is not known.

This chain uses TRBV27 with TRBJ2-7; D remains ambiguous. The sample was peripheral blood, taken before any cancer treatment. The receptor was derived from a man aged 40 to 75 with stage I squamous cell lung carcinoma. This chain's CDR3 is CASSLGLVSYEQYF. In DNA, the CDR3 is TGTGCCAGCAGTCTAGGGTTAGTGTCCTACGAGCAGTACTTC.